This TCR beta chain appears in the sequencing data of a study of cytomegalovirus exposure and HLA in healthy donors. The PCR contained 60 Vbeta and 13 Jbeta primers. Clones were read by immunoSEQ multiplex PCR, and TCRdb kept only the in-frame ones, dropping some. The sample lists approximately 120,000 clones, 75% to 85% occurring once. The germline V gene has CDR1 ENHRY and CDR2 SYGVKD. The length of the CDR3 is 12 residues. Trimming shortened V by 0 bases and J by 8 bases, and 7 bases separated the two germline ends. The study's findings and limits: In a later analysis, an Asian-associated ancestry cluster reportedly showed fewer N-insertions than the approximately 670-donor mean.

A word on this clone: Its specificity is unknown.

The source is a man aged 25 to 45 in good health and CMV-seropositive. The V and J genes are TRBV10-3 and TRBJ1-1; D is undetermined. Sequenced: PBMCs. The CDR3 sequence is CAISESMREAFF. The CDR3 DNA follows: TGTGCCATCAGTGAGTCGATGAGAGAAGCTTTCTTT.